The clone carrying this TCR beta chain was recorded a few times. TCRdb re-derived calls from the reads in MiXCR, one entry per CDR3 protein. This sample has around 300,000 distinct CDR3 sequences, with 9% to 9.5% found just once. This entry belongs to a study of T cell repertoires in cytomegalovirus infection. The CDR3 runs 14 residues. The V and J ends lost 3 bases and 7 bases respectively, with 10 bases between them. Per the germline V gene, CDR1 is MGHDK and CDR2 is SYGVNS. What was sequenced was PBMCs. This rearrangement joins TRBV25-1 to TRBJ1-6; D is ambiguous. The sequence came from a human donor in good health (CMV status not recorded). Some clones in this sample may be carry-over from other donors' samples. This CDR3 is CASSDGLRNSPLHF. The DNA for the CDR3 is TGTGCCAGCAGTGACGGTCTCCGCAATTCACCCCTCCACTTT.